Listed below are T cell receptor beta chains from one sample, sequenced in a study of shared clonotypes between healthy human individuals. The table came from immunoSEQ multiplex PCR; TCRdb's copy has only in-frame clones and leaves some out. The sample comprises 2 million to 2.5 million clones, about 90% of which are singletons, and approximately 0.4% rests with the top ten. Specimen: naive CD4+ T cells from PBMCs. The source of these receptors is a man in his late teens or twenties in good health. Some clones in this sample may be carry-over from other donors' samples. Each CDR3 is given with its conserved first and last residue. A D gene is named only where the DNA matches it firmly. Only part of the rows carry a size: once, few, many, or a class if the clone is expanded.

clone_size	v_call	d_call	j_call	cdr3_nt	cdr3_aa
-	TRBV28	-	TRBJ1-5	TGTGCCAGCAGCCCGGTTTGGGGAAAATGGGGGCTCGGGAATCAGCCCCAGCATTTT	CASSPVWGKWGLGNQPQHF
-	TRBV19	TRBD1	TRBJ1-2	TGTGCCAGTAGTCCACAGGGGAGGGACTATGGCTACACCTTC	CASSPQGRDYGYTF
-	TRBV5-1	-	TRBJ2-7	TGCGCCAGCAGCCCCGTGGGGGGGCGGCCCTACGAGCAGTACTTC	CASSPVGGRPYEQYF
-	TRBV5-4	-	TRBJ2-6	TGTGCCAGCAGCTTGGACCTACAGGGGGCCAACGTCCTGACTTTC	CASSLDLQGANVLTF
-	TRBV11-3	-	TRBJ2-1	TGTGCCAGCAGCTTAGGGAAACCTTACAATGAGCAGTTCTTC	CASSLGKPYNEQFF
once	TRBV6-4	TRBD2	TRBJ2-3	TGTGCCAGCAGTGGGGCTAGCGGAGCTAGCACAGATACGCAGTATTTT	CASSGASGASTDTQYF
-	TRBV19	-	TRBJ1-5	TGTGCCAGCCGTACGGCGGGGGGGGGATATAGCAATCAGCCCCAGCATTTT	CASRTAGGGYSNQPQHF
-	TRBV7-3	TRBD1	TRBJ1-1	TGTGCCAGCAGTTCTACCGGGACAGGGAACACTGAAGCTTTCTTT	CASSSTGTGNTEAFF
-	TRBV6-5	-	TRBJ1-2	TGTGCCAGCAGTTACGGTCGGGGGCACTATGGCTACACCTTC	CASSYGRGHYGYTF
-	TRBV6-1	-	TRBJ2-2	TGTGCCAGCACCCCAGGGTTGAACACCGGGGAGCTGTTTTTT	CASTPGLNTGELFF
-	TRBV7-2	-	TRBJ2-5	TGTGCCAGCAGCTTAGTACGAGGGACCCAGTACTTC	CASSLVRGTQYF
-	TRBV6-5	-	TRBJ2-7	TGTGCCAGCAGTTACTCAGGGCTCAGCGACGAGCAGTACTTC	CASSYSGLSDEQYF
-	TRBV10-2	TRBD1	TRBJ2-5	TGCGCCAGCAGTGAGTTTGACAGGGGGACGGAGACCCAGTACTTC	CASSEFDRGTETQYF
-	TRBV7-2	-	TRBJ1-1	TGTGCCAGCAGCTTAGGGTGGACTGAAGCTTTCTTT	CASSLGWTEAFF
-	TRBV2	TRBD1	TRBJ2-7	TGTGCCAGCAGTGGGACAGGGTTTCCCAACGAGCAGTACTTC	CASSGTGFPNEQYF
-	TRBV7-3	-	TRBJ1-2	TGTGCCAGCAGCTTGTCGCCGCCAGGGAGCAGCTATGGCTACACCTTC	CASSLSPPGSSYGYTF
-	TRBV29-1	TRBD1	TRBJ2-5	TGCAGCGTGACACAGGGGGTCCAGGAGACCCAGTACTTC	CSVTQGVQETQYF
-	TRBV7-9	-	TRBJ2-4	TGTGCCAGCAGCTTAGCATCCGGCCTCAAAAACATTCAGTACTTC	CASSLASGLKNIQYF
-	TRBV18	-	TRBJ2-7	TGTGCCAGCTCACCGGACGGGGTCGTCTACGAGCAGTACTTC	CASSPDGVVYEQYF
-	TRBV5-6	TRBD1	TRBJ1-2	TGTGCCAGCAGTTTTACCGGGACAGGGGCCCGTCATGGCTACACCTTC	CASSFTGTGARHGYTF
-	TRBV10-3	TRBD1	TRBJ2-2	TGTGCCATCCGGAAGGACAGGGCCGCCGGGGAGCTGTTTTTT	CAIRKDRAAGELFF
once	TRBV18	TRBD1	TRBJ2-7	TGTGCCAGCTCACCAGGGACAGGAGCCTACGAGCAGTACTTC	CASSPGTGAYEQYF
once	TRBV7-3	-	TRBJ1-1	TGTGCCAGCAGCCTCCAGGAGAACACTGAAGCTTTCTTT	CASSLQENTEAFF
-	TRBV11-3	-	TRBJ2-7	TGTGCCAGCAGCAACACCTCCGGGAGGCAGTACTTC	CASSNTSGRQYF
-	TRBV2	-	TRBJ1-1	TGTGCCAGCAGCAGGGCAGGCAACACTGAAGCTTTCTTT	CASSRAGNTEAFF
-	TRBV6-6	TRBD1	TRBJ1-5	TGTGCCAGCAGTTACTCGACAGGGGGCGAGGATCAGCCCCAGCATTTT	CASSYSTGGEDQPQHF
once	TRBV5-1	-	TRBJ1-5	TGCGCCAGCAGCTTGGTCCGGAAGTCCCTTCAGCCCCAGCATTTT	CASSLVRKSLQPQHF
-	TRBV10-3	-	TRBJ1-1	TGTGCCATCAGTGAGGAACAGTTTAACACTGAAGCTTTCTTT	CAISEEQFNTEAFF
-	TRBV5-1	TRBD2	TRBJ2-3	TGCGCCAGCAGCTTGGTAAACAGCGGGAGCTTTAAGGATACGCAGTATTTT	CASSLVNSGSFKDTQYF
once	TRBV5-1	-	TRBJ1-1	TGCGCCAGCAGCTCGCGGGGGCTCCTGAGTGAAGCTTTCTTT	CASSSRGLLSEAFF
once	TRBV7-9	TRBD2	TRBJ2-7	TGTGCCAGCAGCTTAGGGGGACTAGCGGGAGGTCAAGTGCTGAGCTTC	CASSLGGLAGGQVLSF
-	TRBV28	-	TRBJ2-4	TGTGCCAGCAGTCTTCAAGGGGTGGGCATTCAGTACTTC	CASSLQGVGIQYF
-	TRBV27	TRBD1	TRBJ2-7	TGTGCCAGCAGTTTGACAGGGTCTCGAGAGCAGTACTTC	CASSLTGSREQYF
once	TRBV14	-	TRBJ1-4	TGTGCCAGCAGCCGGGCCCTGAATGAAAAACTGTTTTTT	CASSRALNEKLFF
-	TRBV6-4	-	TRBJ2-3	TGTGCCAGCAGTGGAACTCCAGGCCGCACAGATACGCAGTATTTT	CASSGTPGRTDTQYF
-	TRBV28	TRBD2	TRBJ2-2	TGTGCCAGCAGAAGGGGAGGGCCTGGGGCCGGGGAGCTGTTTTTT	CASRRGGPGAGELFF
-	TRBV7-8	-	TRBJ2-7	TGTGCCAGCAGCCCCGCGGAGGGGTCCTACGAGCAGTACTTC	CASSPAEGSYEQYF
-	TRBV4-1	-	TRBJ1-4	TGCGCCAGCAGCCAAGCTTCGGTCGAAAAACTGTTTTTT	CASSQASVEKLFF
-	TRBV7-9	-	TRBJ2-3	TGTGCCAGCAGCTTACAGAGTGGGGCCACAGATACGCAGTATTTT	CASSLQSGATDTQYF
-	TRBV2	TRBD1	TRBJ1-2	TGTGCCAGCCGGGGACAGGGAGGGACGGGCTACACCTTC	CASRGQGGTGYTF
-	TRBV5-1	-	TRBJ2-5	TGCGCCAGCAGCTTCGGCAGGGGCCGCCAAGAGACCCAGTACTTC	CASSFGRGRQETQYF
-	TRBV25-1	-	TRBJ2-2	TGTGCCAGCAGTGACCTCGGCAGGGGCTTGACCCCGGAGCTGTTTTTT	CASSDLGRGLTPELFF
-	TRBV5-1	-	TRBJ1-4	TGCGCCAGCACCATGAGAGGTACAACTAATGAAAAACTGTTTTTT	CASTMRGTTNEKLFF
-	TRBV2	TRBD2	TRBJ2-2	TGTGCCAGCAGGTTACTAGCGGGCAACACCGGGGAGCTGTTTTTT	CASRLLAGNTGELFF
-	TRBV19	-	TRBJ1-5	TGTGCCAGTAATAGATCAGGGCGTAATCAGCCCCAGCATTTT	CASNRSGRNQPQHF
-	TRBV5-1	TRBD1	TRBJ2-3	TGCGCCAGCAGCTTCCGGACAGGGGTCTCCTCGGATACGCAGTATTTT	CASSFRTGVSSDTQYF